What follows are 10 T cell receptor beta chains derived from one specimen sequenced in a study of T cells in Graves' hyperthyroidism and ophthalmopathy. Researchers amplified the TCR beta CDR3 regions from RNA transcripts. Initially, a first-round RT-PCR of the TCR CDR3 employed the HTBI primer set. TCRdb independently ran MiXCR on the multiplex PCR reads; one entry per CDR3 protein. The top ten clones hold about 43% of a sample with roughly 500,000 distinct CDR3 sequences, 40% to 55% of them seen once. What was sequenced was peripheral blood or thyroid tissue (not recorded which). The receptors were gathered from an adult woman with Graves' disease, either hyperthyroidism or ophthalmopathy (not recorded which).

By share, this clonotype ranks as medium-sized. CDR3 sequence: CATSGTVHYEQYF. DNA of the CDR3: TGTGCCACATCCGGGACAGTCCACTACGAGCAGTACTTC. This sequence joins TRBV19 and TRBJ2-7, with TRBD1 matching over 7 bases. The CDR3 spans 13 residues. From germline, CDR1 is LNHDA and CDR2 SQIVND (reference sequence). V gave up 10 bases and J gave up 3 bases; unmatched junction bases: 9.

This clonotype has at least ten counts. The chain joins TRBV20-1 to TRBJ1-1; 7 bases fit TRBD1. Trimming removed 3 bases from V and 4 bases from J; junction bases left unmatched: 5. CDR3 length equals 13 residues. CDR1 and CDR2 (germline): DFQATT, SNEGSKA (reference sequence). The CDR3 reads CSASRQGGTEAFF. The CDR3 nucleotides are TGCAGTGCTAGCCGGCAGGGGGGCACTGAAGCTTTCTTT.

Only a few counts were recorded for this clonotype. The chain joins TRBV2 to TRBJ1-1; 10 positions match TRBD1. Trimming took 10 bases from V and 6 from J; bases not matched to a gene: 8. Germline V gene data show CDR1 as SNHLY and CDR2 as FYNNEI. The CDR3 has 13 amino acids. The CDR3 coding sequence is TGTGCCATCGGGGACAGGGGCAGTTCTGAAGCTTTCTTT. Translated: CAIGDRGSSEAFF.

Notes on this clonotype: Germline and junction disagree at one end, which may indicate a read error. This rearrangement joins TRBV28 to TRBJ2-2, with a weak D call TRBD2 (5 bases). The CDR3 extends over 14 amino acids. Germline V gene data show CDR1 as MDHEN and CDR2 as SYDVKM. Here the CDR3 reads CASTPFSGAGELFF. In DNA, the CDR3 is TGTGCCAGCACCCCTTTCTCTGGCGCCGGGGAGCTGTTTTTC.

CDR3 residues: CSLAPSGSSSYEQYF. Here the CDR3 DNA reads TGCAGCTTAGCGCCTAGCGGGAGTTCTTCCTACGAGCAGTACTTC. The chain recombines TRBV29-1 with TRBJ2-7; 10 bases are shared with TRBD2. Losses at the gene ends were 8 bases for V and 1 base for J; bases not matched to a gene: 11. From germline, CDR1 is SQVTM and CDR2 ANQGSEA. The CDR3 has 15 amino acids.

The V gene is TRBV2, the J gene TRBJ2-3; 9 bases match TRBD2. Germline CDR1 is SNHLY and CDR2 is FYNNEI. The CDR3 is 14 residues long. The V gene end was trimmed by 7 bases and the J gene end by 2 bases; junction bases not matched to a gene: 4. The chain's CDR3 is CASTLGLATDTQYF. The CDR3 DNA follows: TGTGCCAGCACTTTGGGACTAGCCACAGATACGCAGTATTTT.

The V call is TRBV19, the J call TRBJ1-2; D call uncertain. The CDR3 runs to 13 residues. The germline CDR1 and CDR2 sequences are LNHDA and SQIVND (reference sequence). V was cut by 5 bases and J by 1 base, with 8 bases left in between. This chain's CDR3 is CASSPTFNYGYTF. For the CDR3, the DNA is TGTGCCAGTAGTCCGACGTTTAACTATGGCTACACCTTC.

The chain couples TRBV7-3 to TRBJ1-1; no clear D. The CDR3 totals 15 residues. V shed 5 bases and J shed 1 base, with 14 bases lying between them. Germline V lookup: CDR1 SGHTA, CDR2 FQGTGA. The CDR3: CASSPGGRTNTEAFF. CDR3 DNA sequence: TGTGCCAGCAGCCCCGGAGGTCGGACGAACACTGAAGCTTTCTTT.

This clonotype was seen a handful of times. The rearrangement joins TRBV7-3 to TRBJ2-2; TRBD1 is a possible D gene (6 bases). V dropped 4 bases and J dropped 6 bases, with 12 bases sitting between them. Germline V lookup: CDR1 SGHTA, CDR2 FQGTGA. The CDR3 contains 14 residues. The CDR3 sequence: CASSSQGSAGELFF. Here the CDR3 DNA reads TGTGCCAGCAGCTCCCAGGGGAGCGCCGGGGAGCTGTTTTTT. The full variable domain, with the rest looked up from reference TRBV7-3 and TRBJ2-2, is GAGVSQTPSNKVTEKGKYVELRCDPISGHTALYWYRQSLGQGPEFLIYFQGTGAADDSGLPNDRFFAVRPEGSVSTLKIQRTERGDSAVYLCASSSQGSAGELFFGEGSRLTVL.

Sample share makes this clonotype medium-sized. This chain uses TRBV2 with TRBJ1-6; 8 bases fit TRBD1. The CDR3 is 15 amino acids. Trimming cost V 7 bases and J 5 bases; bases outside gene matches: 7. Germline V gene lookup returns CDR1 SNHLY and CDR2 FYNNEI. This chain's CDR3 is CASNPTGGDNSPLHF. For the CDR3, the DNA is TGTGCCAGCAACCCCACAGGGGGGGATAATTCACCCCTCCACTTT.